Listed below are T cell receptor beta chains from one sample, sequenced in a study of T cell repertoires in cytomegalovirus infection. No antigen has been identified for these receptors. MiXCR, run by TCRdb on the reads, gives a single entry per CDR3 protein. This table holds 550,000 to 850,000 distinct CDR3 sequences, around 30% found once. The sample consisted of cultured PBMCs, taken from culture after CMV antigen stimulation. These receptors originate from a human donor in good health (CMV status not recorded). Some clones in this sample may be carry-over from other donors' samples. Both conserved end residues are trimmed from each CDR3. Fields, in order: V gene, J gene, CDR3 protein.

v_call: TRBV12-5; j_call: TRBJ1-2; cdr3_aa: ASGFGVLGNYGYT
v_call: TRBV4-1; j_call: TRBJ2-3; cdr3_aa: ASSPGLARPWDTQY
v_call: TRBV25-1; j_call: TRBJ2-5; cdr3_aa: ASSESLLAGVQETQY
v_call: TRBV7-2; j_call: TRBJ2-7; cdr3_aa: ASSRGGINEQY
v_call: TRBV28; j_call: TRBJ2-7; cdr3_aa: ASRTAGVHEQY
v_call: TRBV7-2; j_call: TRBJ2-1; cdr3_aa: ASSTRWGVPEQF
v_call: TRBV7-2; j_call: TRBJ1-2; cdr3_aa: ASSYRDSGYGYT
v_call: TRBV7-2; j_call: TRBJ1-1; cdr3_aa: ASSWVTRGLGTEAF
v_call: TRBV5-1; j_call: TRBJ2-5; cdr3_aa: ASSFNRGGETQY
v_call: TRBV19; j_call: TRBJ1-3; cdr3_aa: ASSTGTPGSTIY
v_call: TRBV5-6; j_call: TRBJ2-7; cdr3_aa: ASSLESFSYEQY
v_call: TRBV28; j_call: TRBJ2-1; cdr3_aa: ASRQGDGEQF
v_call: TRBV2; j_call: TRBJ2-2; cdr3_aa: ASRVLVDTGELF
v_call: TRBV5-4; j_call: TRBJ2-1; cdr3_aa: ATTGLAANEQF
v_call: TRBV7-9; j_call: TRBJ2-7; cdr3_aa: ASSRWESYEQY
v_call: TRBV6-5; j_call: TRBJ1-1; cdr3_aa: ASSYEHRATEAF
v_call: TRBV19; j_call: TRBJ1-5; cdr3_aa: ASSIRAPVGYSNQPQH
v_call: TRBV7-2; j_call: TRBJ2-5; cdr3_aa: ASSSPEQETQY
v_call: TRBV7-2; j_call: TRBJ2-5; cdr3_aa: ASSPSLTSPQETQY
v_call: TRBV15; j_call: TRBJ2-3; cdr3_aa: ATSRGLAGADTQY
v_call: TRBV7-2; j_call: TRBJ1-5; cdr3_aa: ASSRVGGQPQH
v_call: TRBV7-2; j_call: TRBJ2-7; cdr3_aa: ASSGGQLEQY
v_call: TRBV19; j_call: TRBJ2-1; cdr3_aa: ASSISSGPPYNEQF
v_call: TRBV6-2/TRBV6-3; j_call: TRBJ1-6; cdr3_aa: ASGGEAPLH
v_call: TRBV5-8; j_call: TRBJ1-5; cdr3_aa: ASSLGQTGDQPQH
v_call: TRBV15; j_call: TRBJ2-3; cdr3_aa: ATSRGLAATDTQY
v_call: TRBV11-1; j_call: TRBJ1-1; cdr3_aa: ASSSRDRGKTEAF
v_call: TRBV7-9; j_call: TRBJ2-5; cdr3_aa: ASSFRQGFFQETQY
v_call: TRBV19; j_call: TRBJ2-1; cdr3_aa: ASSFYLGQGNNEQF